Presented here are 28 T cell receptor beta chains from one specimen sequenced in a study of blood T cell repertoires in COVID-19. Here immunoSEQ multiplex PCR was the method, and the copy in TCRdb shows in-frame clones only, minus some. The data contain more than 95,000 clones, about 75% of them singletons. Sequencing was performed on peripheral blood. These TCRs come from a woman in her 70s with acute or convalescent COVID-19.

The CDR3 is CASSMYPGQRYYGYTF. Written as DNA, the CDR3 is TGTGCCAGTAGTATGTATCCCGGACAGAGGTACTATGGCTACACCTTC. V usage is TRBV19 and J usage is TRBJ1-2, with a possible D match to TRBD1 (6 bases). Trimming shortened V by 3 bases and J by 3 bases, and 17 bases separated the two germline ends. Germline V gene lookup returns CDR1 LNHDA and CDR2 SQIVND (reference sequence). The CDR3 sequence is 16 residues long.

V usage is TRBV24-1 and J usage is TRBJ1-3; D is ambiguous. Germline V gene sequence: CDR1 KGHDR, CDR2 SFDVKD. V dropped 7 bases and J dropped 4 bases, with 10 bases sitting between them. The CDR3 runs 13 residues. The chain's CDR3 is CATSTSGGNTIYF. In DNA form, the CDR3 reads TGTGCCACCAGCACATCGGGAGGAAACACCATATATTTT.

The rearrangement uses TRBV3-1 (or the pseudogene TRBV3-2) and TRBJ1-3; D not resolved. Trimming pared 6 bases from V and 4 bases from J, leaving 16 bases between. This CDR3 spans 15 amino acids. Per the germline V gene, CDR1 is LGHDT and CDR2 is YNNKEL (reference sequence). CDR3 sequence: CASRPSVGLGNTIYF. The CDR3 DNA reads TGTGCCAGCAGACCGAGTGTCGGTTTGGGAAACACCATATATTTT.

The rearrangement links TRBV11-2 to TRBJ1-1; D is unclear. Germline values: CDR1 SGHAT, CDR2 FQNNGV. The ends were cut back, 4 bases at V and 1 base at J, with 7 bases in the middle. This CDR3 has 13 amino acids. The DNA for the CDR3 is TGTGCCAGCAGCTCAACAGAGAACACTGAAGCTTTCTTT. It encodes CASSSTENTEAFF.

The chain links TRBV28 to TRBJ2-5; a weak D match, TRBD1 (6 bases). Trimming shortened V by 5 bases and J by 5 bases, and 15 bases separated the two germline ends. The CDR3 is made up of 14 amino acids. Germline V gives CDR1 MDHEN, CDR2 SYDVKM. The CDR3 spells CASSTPTGYETQYF. DNA of the CDR3: TGTGCCAGCAGTACGCCTACAGGGTACGAGACCCAGTACTTC.

Comment on this clone: Germline and junction disagree at one end, which may indicate a read error. V gene TRBV29-1 combines with J gene TRBJ2-5; D remains ambiguous. The CDR3 consists of 10 residues. In germline, CDR1 is SQVTM, CDR2 ANQGSEA. The CDR3 DNA reads TGCAGCGTTGACCAAGAGGCCCAGTACTTC. Protein: CSVDQEAQYF.

The chain combines TRBV18 with TRBJ1-2; 7 bases agree with TRBD1. This CDR3 has 13 residues. V was pared by 3 bases and J by 6 bases, with 4 bases of the junction left unmatched. Germline CDR1 reads KGHSH; CDR2 reads LQKENI. The CDR3 bases are TGTGCCAGCTCACCCTACCAGGGGGATGGCTACACCTTC. Its protein product is CASSPYQGDGYTF.

A few counts support this clone. The chain is built from TRBV7-2 and TRBJ1-2, with TRBD1 identical over 10 bases. The CDR3 has 16 residues. V shed 1 base, J shed 6 bases, and the junction held 8 bases outside the gene matches. Germline CDR1 reads SGHTA; CDR2 reads FQGNSA. CDR3 amino acids: CASSLEPPGQGNGYTF. CDR3 sequence (DNA): TGTGCCAGCAGCTTAGAACCCCCGGGACAGGGGAATGGCTACACCTTC.

The rearrangement links TRBV28 to TRBJ2-7; the match to TRBD1 covers 9 bases. There are 15 residues in the CDR3. From germline, CDR1 is MDHEN and CDR2 SYDVKM. J lost 6 bases, V lost 3 bases, and 9 bases had no gene match. The DNA for the CDR3 is TGTGCCAGCAGTTTGAGGGGGACAGGGAAAGGCGAGCAGTACTTC. This encodes CASSLRGTGKGEQYF.

Regarding this clone: A much larger clone lies one base from this, so it may be a read error. The sample has other DNA sequences that encode this CDR3 too. This chain links TRBV5-1 with TRBJ2-7, with TRBD2 identical over 8 bases. With V trimmed by 10 bases and J by 7 bases, 22 bases remained unmatched. Germline V CDR1 and CDR2: SGHRS, YFSETQ. This CDR3 has 16 amino acids. CDR3 sequence (DNA): TGCGCCCGTTTGCGCGTTGGGGGGGGCCGGGGGGGGGAGCAGTACTTC. This codes for CARLRVGGGRGGEQYF.

The chain has TRBV12-3 or TRBV12-4 and TRBJ2-6, with D maybe TRBD1 (6 bases). The CDR3 length is 13 residues. V dropped 11 bases and J dropped 8 bases, with 16 bases sitting between them. The CDR3, as DNA: TGTGCCGGTCGGGCAGGGGTATCCAACGTCCTGACTTTC. Its translation is CAGRAGVSNVLTF.

The rearrangement uses TRBV30 and TRBJ1-2; D not certain. Trimming pared 3 bases from V and 4 bases from J, leaving 18 bases between. The CDR3 totals 15 residues. The germline V gene has CDR1 GTSNPN and CDR2 SVGIG (reference sequence). The CDR3 nucleotides are TGTGCCTGGAGCCCTAAAGGAGGTTTTGGCTATGGCTACACCTTC. This gives the protein CAWSPKGGFGYGYTF.

The rearrangement links TRBV7-8 to TRBJ1-3; perhaps TRBD1 as D (5 bases). Trimming took off 5 bases at V and 2 bases at J, with 10 bases between the two ends. This CDR3 region has 14 residues. The germline V gene encodes CDR1 SGHVS and CDR2 FQNEAQ. The chain's CDR3 is CASSPGGTGNTIYF. In DNA form, the CDR3 reads TGTGCCAGCAGCCCGGGGGGGACTGGAAACACCATATATTTT.

The V call is TRBV6-5, the J call TRBJ2-7; TRBD1 matches 9 bases. V lost 0 bases and J lost 5; bases outside the gene matches: 5. CDR1 and CDR2 (germline): MNHEY, SVGAGI. The CDR3 spans 15 residues. As DNA, the CDR3 is TGTGCCAGCAGTTACTCGGGGACAGGGTTTGACGAGCAGTACTTC. It encodes CASSYSGTGFDEQYF.

The chain is built from TRBV4-2 and TRBJ2-3; perhaps TRBD2 as D (7 bases). The CDR3 length is 15 residues. Germline assignment: CDR1 LGHNA and CDR2 YNFKEQ. V was trimmed by 1 base and J by 6 bases, leaving 14 bases between them. CDR3 bases: TGTGCCAGCAGCCAAGTAGGGGGGGGCCTCGATACGCAGTATTTT. It codes for CASSQVGGGLDTQYF.

J is TRBJ2-6 and V is TRBV7-2, with a weak D call TRBD1 (7 bases). This CDR3 region has 18 residues. Looked up from germline, CDR1 is SGHTA and CDR2 is FQGNSA. V lost 5 bases and J 0 bases, leaving 17 bases between the germline ends. In DNA form, the CDR3 reads TGTGCCAGCAGCCCAGGAGGGGGCTCCCGCTCTGGGGCCAACGTCCTGACTTTC. This codes for CASSPGGGSRSGANVLTF.

V gene TRBV6-1 combines with J gene TRBJ1-2, with D unresolved. Trimming pared 2 bases from V and 6 bases from J, leaving 7 bases between. This CDR3 has 12 amino acids. Germline V gives CDR1 MNHNS, CDR2 SASEGT. The CDR3 DNA reads TGTGCCAGCAGTGAACGCGTGGATGGCTACACCTTC. The encoded protein is CASSERVDGYTF.

V is TRBV7-9 and J is TRBJ2-3, with 11 positions matching TRBD2. Per germline, CDR1 SEHNR and CDR2 FQNEAQ (reference sequence). This CDR3 contains 17 residues. V lost 4 bases and J lost 4; bases outside the gene matches: 10. This CDR3 is CASSSPIRSGGADTQYF. CDR3 sequence (DNA): TGTGCCAGCAGCTCCCCCATCCGTAGCGGGGGGGCAGATACGCAGTATTTT.

This chain links TRBV7-2 with TRBJ2-2; possible D gene TRBD2, 5 bases. The germline V and J ends were trimmed by 4 bases and 5 bases, with 11 bases remaining between them. The germline V gene encodes CDR1 SGHTA and CDR2 FQGNSA. The CDR3 is made up of 14 amino acids. DNA of the CDR3: TGTGCCAGCAGCTCAACTAGGTTTACCGGGGAGCTGTTTTTT. Encoded protein: CASSSTRFTGELFF.

CDR3 region: CASSAGRGGVSNQPQHF. Written as DNA, the CDR3 is TGTGCCAGCAGTGCCGGAAGGGGGGGAGTGAGCAATCAGCCCCAGCATTTT. V is TRBV25-1 and J is TRBJ1-5, with a weak D call TRBD1 (6 bases). The V end was cut by 4 bases, the J end by 1 base, with 17 bases between. The germline V gene encodes CDR1 MGHDK and CDR2 SYGVNS. The CDR3 totals 17 residues. Full variable domain (remainder filled in from reference TRBV25-1 and TRBJ1-5): EADIYQTPRYLVIGTGKKITLECSQTMGHDKMYWYQQDPGMELHLIHYSYGVNSTEKGDLSSESTVSRIRTEHFPLTLESARPSHTSQYLCASSAGRGGVSNQPQHFGDGTRLSIL.

The rearrangement uses TRBV7-9 and TRBJ2-7, with 8 bases matching TRBD2. Germline V CDR1 and CDR2: SEHNR, FQNEAQ (reference sequence). The ends lost 5 bases at V and 2 bases at J; junction bases unmatched: 5. This CDR3 has 14 amino acids. CDR3 amino acids: CASSAPGGPYEQYF. DNA of the CDR3: TGTGCCAGCAGCGCCCCGGGGGGGCCCTACGAGCAGTACTTC. The full variable domain, rest sourced from reference TRBV7-9 and TRBJ2-7, is DTGVSQNPRHKITKRGQNVTFRCDPISEHNRLYWYRQTLGQGPEFLTYFQNEAQLEKSRLLSDRFSAERPKGSFSTLEIQRTEQGDSAMYLCASSAPGGPYEQYFGPGTRLTVT.

CDR3 protein: CASSQTGGTGNTIYF. The CDR3 bases are TGTGCCAGCAGCCAGACAGGGGGAACTGGAAACACCATATATTTT. This chain joins TRBV7-9 and TRBJ1-3; 9 bases match TRBD1. J was trimmed by 2 bases and V by 5 bases; bases with no gene match: 4. The CDR3 spans 15 residues. The germline V gene has CDR1 SEHNR and CDR2 FQNEAQ (reference sequence).

This clone occurred once. V and J are TRBV5-1 and TRBJ2-7; 11 bases are shared with TRBD1. V was clipped by 4 bases and J by 3 bases; unmatched bases: 6. The CDR3 runs to 15 residues. Germline values: CDR1 SGHRS, CDR2 YFSETQ. The CDR3 sequence is CASSPGQGADYEQYF. As DNA, the CDR3 is TGCGCCAGCAGCCCCGGACAGGGGGCTGACTACGAGCAGTACTTC.

The gene calls are TRBV6-4 and TRBJ1-5; no clear D gene. Germline values: CDR1 MRHNA, CDR2 SNTAGT. Trimming left V 7 bases short and J 1 base short, with 11 bases between. The CDR3 runs to 14 residues. DNA of the CDR3: TGTGCCAGCATGACAAGTTTCAGCAATCAGCCCCAGCATTTT. This sequence encodes CASMTSFSNQPQHF.

V usage is TRBV4-1 and J usage is TRBJ2-2; 8 bases map to TRBD2. The CDR3 consists of 17 residues. The germline CDR1 and CDR2 sequences are MGHRA and YSYEKL. Losses at the gene ends were 6 bases for V and 5 bases for J; bases not matched to a gene: 14. The CDR3 nucleotides are TGCGCCAGCAGGGGTCCGAGTGGCGGGGGGCCTACCGGGGAGCTGTTTTTT. Translating it yields CASRGPSGGGPTGELFF.

The chain recombines TRBV25-1 with TRBJ2-6, with D perhaps matching TRBD1 (6 bases). Germline V gives CDR1 MGHDK, CDR2 SYGVNS. V gave up 3 bases and J gave up 1 base, with 16 bases separating them. The length of the CDR3 is 18 residues. Here the CDR3 DNA reads TGTGCCAGCAGTGACTTTGGCAGGGGTAGATCTGGGGCCAACGTCCTGACTTTC. It codes for CASSDFGRGRSGANVLTF.

The genes are TRBV2 and TRBJ2-7, with 11 bases identical to TRBD2. This CDR3 is 15 amino acids long. Germline loops: CDR1 SNHLY, CDR2 FYNNEI. V dropped 6 bases and J dropped 2; count of bases not matched to a gene: 6. The CDR3 sequence: CASRTSGGSPYEQYF. The CDR3 coding sequence is TGTGCCAGCAGAACTAGCGGGGGTTCTCCCTACGAGCAGTACTTC.

V usage is TRBV11-2 and J usage is TRBJ1-1; D is ambiguous. This CDR3 spans 14 amino acids. Per the germline V gene, CDR1 is SGHAT and CDR2 is FQNNGV. V lost 0 bases and J 1 base, leaving 6 bases between the germline ends. The CDR3 bases are TGTGCCAGCAGCTTAGAGGGGAGGAACACTGAAGCTTTCTTT. As protein: CASSLEGRNTEAFF.